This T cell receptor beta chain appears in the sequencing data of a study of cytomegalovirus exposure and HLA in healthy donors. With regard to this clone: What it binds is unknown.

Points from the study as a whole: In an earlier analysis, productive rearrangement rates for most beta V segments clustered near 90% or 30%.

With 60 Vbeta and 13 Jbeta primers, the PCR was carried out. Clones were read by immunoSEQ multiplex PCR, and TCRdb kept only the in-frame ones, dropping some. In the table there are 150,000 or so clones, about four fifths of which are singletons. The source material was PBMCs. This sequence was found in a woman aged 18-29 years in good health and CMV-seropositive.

CDR3 nucleotide sequence: TGTGCCAGCTCACGAGACAGGGGCGATGCTTTCTTT. Its translation is CASSRDRGDAFF. This chain connects TRBV18 to TRBJ1-1, with 8 bases matching TRBD1. Germline trimming cut 4 bases from V and 11 bases from J; bases unmatched to any gene: 6. Germline-derived CDR1 and CDR2 are KGHSH and LQKENI. The CDR3 consists of 12 residues.